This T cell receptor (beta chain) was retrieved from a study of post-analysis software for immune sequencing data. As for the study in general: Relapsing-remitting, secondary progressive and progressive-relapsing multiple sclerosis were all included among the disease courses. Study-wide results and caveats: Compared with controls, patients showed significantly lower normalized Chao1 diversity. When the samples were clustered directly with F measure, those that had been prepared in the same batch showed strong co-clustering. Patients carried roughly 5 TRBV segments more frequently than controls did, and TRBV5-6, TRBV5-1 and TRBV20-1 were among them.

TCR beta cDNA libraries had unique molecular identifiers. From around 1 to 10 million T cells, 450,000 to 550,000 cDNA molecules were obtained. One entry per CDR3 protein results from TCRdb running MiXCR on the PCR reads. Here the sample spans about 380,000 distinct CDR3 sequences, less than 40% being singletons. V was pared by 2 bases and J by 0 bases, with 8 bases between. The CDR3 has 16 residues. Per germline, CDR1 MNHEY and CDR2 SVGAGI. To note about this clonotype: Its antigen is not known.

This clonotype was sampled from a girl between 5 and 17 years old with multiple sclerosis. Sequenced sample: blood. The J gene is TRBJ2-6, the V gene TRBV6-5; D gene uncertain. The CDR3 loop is CASSYGKSSGANVLTF. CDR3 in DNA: TGTGCCAGCAGTTACGGCAAGAGCTCTGGGGCCAACGTCCTGACTTTC.